The present T cell receptor beta chain was sequenced within a study of T cells in Graves' hyperthyroidism and ophthalmopathy. General observations from the study: Appearing also in blood were most of the thyroid clonotypes expanded above 0.001.

This clonotype was observed at least ten times. Its antigen is as yet unknown. Germline CDR1 and CDR2: SGHAT and FQNNGV. The CDR3 runs to 14 residues. V lost 2 bases to trimming and J lost 0 bases, with 7 bases between them. RNA transcripts gave rise to amplified TCR beta CDR3 regions. First-round RT-PCR of the TCR CDR3 relied on the HTBI primer set. TCRdb re-derived calls from the multiplex PCR reads in MiXCR, one entry per CDR3 protein. In the table there are 470,000 or so distinct CDR3 sequences, less than 25% of which are singletons. Sample: blood. The chain joins TRBV11-2 to TRBJ1-1; no clear D. The source is a man between 18 and 35 years old with Graves' hyperthyroidism. CDR3 in amino acids: CASSLPSLNTEAFF. CDR3 DNA sequence: TGTGCCAGCAGCTTACCCAGCCTGAACACTGAAGCTTTCTTT.